This is a list of T cell receptor beta chains from one sample in a study of response to subunit inactivated influenza vaccine. TCRdb reprocessed the RT-PCR reads via MiXCR and lists one record per CDR3 protein. The sample has approximately 530,000 distinct CDR3 sequences; approximately 13% are singletons. Sequences were derived from PBMCs from blood, sampled roughly 6 weeks after vaccination. The receptors originated from a man aged 45-65 years who received an inactivated influenza vaccine. CDR3s include the opening cysteine and the closing phenylalanine or tryptophan. D genes are given only for firm matches. Size tells how often a clone was seen (once, few, many) or the class of an expanded clone, and some rows leave it out.

TRBV20-1,TRBJ1-3,few,.,TGCAGTGCTAGTTCGGGGGTGGCAAACACCATATATTTT,CSASSGVANTIYF
TRBV12-3/TRBV12-4,TRBJ2-1,few,.,TGTGCCAGCAGTTTAGGATGGGGTGGGAATGAGCAGTTCTTC,CASSLGWGGNEQFF
TRBV30,TRBJ2-1,.,.,TGTGCCTGGAGTGTACGAAGATTCTACGAAGAGCCAAGCTCCTACAATGAGCAGTTCTTC,CAWSVRRFYEEPSSYNEQFF
TRBV7-9,TRBJ2-7,few,.,TGTGCCAGCAGCTTAGGCCAGGGATCCTTGTACGAGCAGTACTTC,CASSLGQGSLYEQYF
TRBV6-2/TRBV6-3,TRBJ2-3,.,.,TGTGCCAGCACTGGGGCCCGGGCGGAGACAACAGATACGCAGTATTTT,CASTGARAETTDTQYF
TRBV20-1,TRBJ2-5,many,.,TGCAGTGCTACAAATAAAGAGACCCAGTACTTC,CSATNKETQYF
TRBV11-2,TRBJ2-1,few,.,TGTGCCAGCAGCTTCGGTGGGCACAATGAGCAGTTCTTC,CASSFGGHNEQFF
TRBV4-3,TRBJ1-1,few,TRBD1,TGCGCCAGCAGTCAATACAGGGGATCGGGCACTGAAGCTTTCTTT,CASSQYRGSGTEAFF
TRBV12-3/TRBV12-4,TRBJ2-7,few,.,TGTGCCAGCAGTTTAAGTAAAAGAACCTACGAGCAGTACTTC,CASSLSKRTYEQYF
TRBV4-3,TRBJ2-7,many,.,TGCGCCAGCAGCCAAGATTGGCAGTCATCCTACGAGCAGTACTTC,CASSQDWQSSYEQYF
TRBV6-2/TRBV6-3,TRBJ2-7,few,.,TGTGCCAGCAGTCCCCTCGTCGCGCGCCTCCATTCCGAGCAGTACTTC,CASSPLVARLHSEQYF
TRBV5-1,TRBJ2-3,.,TRBD2,TGCGCCAGCAGCTTGGGACTAGCGGGAGGGGTGACGGATACGCAGTATTTT,CASSLGLAGGVTDTQYF
TRBV12-3/TRBV12-4,TRBJ1-2,many,.,TGTGCCAGCAGCCCCGTTTTCGAAACGAACTATGGCTACACCTTC,CASSPVFETNYGYTF
TRBV5-1,TRBJ2-3,.,.,TGCGCCAGCAGCTTGGACCGGGATACAGGCACAGATACGCAGTATTTT,CASSLDRDTGTDTQYF
TRBV14,TRBJ2-4,few,TRBD1,TGTGCCAGCAGTCGAGATACAGGGGAGATCAGCATTCAGTACTTC,CASSRDTGEISIQYF
TRBV20-1,TRBJ2-3,few,.,TGCAGTGCTAGAGATCTCCGGGGACATCTTGGCGCAGATACGCAGTATTTT,CSARDLRGHLGADTQYF
TRBV6-2/TRBV6-3,TRBJ2-7,.,TRBD1,TGTGCCAGCAGCGATCGGGGGGACAGGGTCTACGAGCAGTACTTC,CASSDRGDRVYEQYF
TRBV28,TRBJ2-7,.,TRBD2,TGTGCCAGCGGCAGACCTAGCGGGAGGGCCTACGAGCAGTACTTC,CASGRPSGRAYEQYF
TRBV29-1,TRBJ2-1,few,TRBD2,TGCAGCGTTGAGGGGGGGAGCGCGACCCCCTACAATGAGCAGTTCTTC,CSVEGGSATPYNEQFF
TRBV4-3,TRBJ2-1,few,TRBD2,TGCGCCAGCAGCCAAGATACGGGACTATACAATGAGCAGTTCTTC,CASSQDTGLYNEQFF
TRBV3-1,TRBJ1-2,many,.,TGTGCCAGCAGCCACGGGCTCTACTATGGCTACACCTTC,CASSHGLYYGYTF
TRBV3-1,TRBJ1-1,few,.,TGTGCCAGCAGCCAAGATGACCCAGGGAACACTGAAGCTTTCTTT,CASSQDDPGNTEAFF
TRBV7-2,TRBJ2-1,.,.,TGTGCCAGCCAGCTAGTGGGGTCCTACAATGAGCAGTTCTTC,CASQLVGSYNEQFF
TRBV9,TRBJ2-7,few,.,TGTGCCAGCGGGCCTCTGGCCGGCGAGCAGTACTTC,CASGPLAGEQYF
TRBV28,TRBJ1-2,few,.,TGTGCCAGCTCTCGGTCTGACTATGGCTACACCTTC,CASSRSDYGYTF
TRBV6-2/TRBV6-3,TRBJ2-2,.,TRBD2,TGTGCCAGCAGCTACCCCACGGTGGCGGGGAGGGGTTTGGCCGGGGAGCTGTTTTTT,CASSYPTVAGRGLAGELFF
TRBV4-3,TRBJ2-1,many,TRBD2,TGCGCCAGCAGCCAACAGCGGGGAGACAATGAGCAGTTCTTC,CASSQQRGDNEQFF
TRBV5-6,TRBJ1-2,.,.,TGTGCCAGGGGCCCCGGGATAAACTACTGCTACACCTTC,CARGPGINYCYTF
TRBV11-2,TRBJ2-7,.,TRBD2,TGTGCCAGCAGCTTAGGTCCTAGCGGGGGGATTAGCTCCTACGAGCAGTACTTC,CASSLGPSGGISSYEQYF
TRBV6-1,TRBJ1-5,.,.,TGTGCCAGCACTGGGGTACAGGGACCTCAGCCCCAGCATTTT,CASTGVQGPQPQHF
TRBV29-1,TRBJ1-2,few,TRBD1,TGCAGCGTTGAAGGGGGGGACAGGTTTCTTGGCTACACCTTC,CSVEGGDRFLGYTF
TRBV12-3/TRBV12-4,TRBJ1-4,.,.,TGTGCCAGCAGTTTAGGTTGGGTTAGCGAAAAACTGTTTTTT,CASSLGWVSEKLFF
TRBV29-1,TRBJ2-7,.,.,TGCAGCGTAGTCATGGGTGACGAGCAGTACTTC,CSVVMGDEQYF
TRBV12-3/TRBV12-4,TRBJ2-7,few,TRBD1,TGTGCCAGCAGTTTATTCCCGGGACAGCTCTCCTACGAGCAGTACTTC,CASSLFPGQLSYEQYF
TRBV5-1,TRBJ2-1,many,TRBD1,TGCGCCAGCAGCGTTGGGGACAGGCCGATCAATGAGCAGTTCTTC,CASSVGDRPINEQFF
TRBV20-1,TRBJ1-4,.,.,TGCAGTGCTAGAGATCAGCGGGGTCTTACAACTAATGAAAAACTGTTTTTT,CSARDQRGLTTNEKLFF
TRBV20-1,TRBJ2-1,.,TRBD2,TGCTGTGCTAGAGATCTCTTGAGCGGGAGTTCGTACAATGAGCAGTTCTTC,CCARDLLSGSSYNEQFF
TRBV7-6,TRBJ1-3,.,.,TGTGCCAGCAGCTTAGATGGAGTACCTGGAAACACCATATATTTT,CASSLDGVPGNTIYF
TRBV6-5,TRBJ1-5,.,.,TGTGCCAGCAGTTACTCGGCAGGTCAAAATCAGCCCCAGCATTTT,CASSYSAGQNQPQHF
TRBV12-3/TRBV12-4,TRBJ2-1,many,TRBD2,TGTGCCAGCAGTGCTATTATAGCGGGGGGGCTGAACAATGAGCAGTTCTTC,CASSAIIAGGLNNEQFF
TRBV6-5,TRBJ2-3,.,.,TGTGCCAGCAGTTACTTTCTCACAGATACGCAGTATTTT,CASSYFLTDTQYF
TRBV20-1,TRBJ2-1,.,TRBD1,TGCAGTGCTAGCACAGGGGGCCCCGTCGGTGAGCAGTTCTTC,CSASTGGPVGEQFF
TRBV7-2,TRBJ2-7,.,.,TGTGCCAGCAGACGTACAGGACTAAGCTCCTACGAGCAGTACTTC,CASRRTGLSSYEQYF
TRBV20-1,TRBJ2-5,.,TRBD1,TGCAGTGCTAGTCCCGGGACAGGGGGCCGAGAGACCCAGTACTTC,CSASPGTGGRETQYF